One T cell receptor beta chain is described in this entry. Produced via immunoSEQ multiplex PCR; TCRdb's table is partial and in-frame only. The profile shows approximately 47,000 clones, roughly 63% of them singletons. V lost 1 base to trimming and J lost 2 bases; unmatched junction nucleotides: 5. The CDR3 is made up of 16 amino acids. The germline gives CDR1 SNHLY, CDR2 FYNNEI. Patients had chemo-refractory metastatic non-small-cell lung cancer and received focal radiation plus CTLA-4 blockade that used ipilimumab. This sample stems from a study of radiotherapy plus CTLA-4 blockade in lung cancer. Study overall: Disease control was achieved by approximately 30% of patients, and objective responses by 18%.

The chain combines TRBV2 with TRBJ2-1; 7 nucleotides match TRBD2. The material sequenced was peripheral blood, taken from a patient treated with radiotherapy plus ipilimumab. This clonotype was sampled from a human donor with non-small cell lung cancer who had a partial response to radiotherapy plus ipilimumab. The CDR3 DNA is TGTGCCAGCAGTGAAGTTCTAGCGGCCCCCTACAATGAGCAGTTCTTC. Translated: CASSEVLAAPYNEQFF.